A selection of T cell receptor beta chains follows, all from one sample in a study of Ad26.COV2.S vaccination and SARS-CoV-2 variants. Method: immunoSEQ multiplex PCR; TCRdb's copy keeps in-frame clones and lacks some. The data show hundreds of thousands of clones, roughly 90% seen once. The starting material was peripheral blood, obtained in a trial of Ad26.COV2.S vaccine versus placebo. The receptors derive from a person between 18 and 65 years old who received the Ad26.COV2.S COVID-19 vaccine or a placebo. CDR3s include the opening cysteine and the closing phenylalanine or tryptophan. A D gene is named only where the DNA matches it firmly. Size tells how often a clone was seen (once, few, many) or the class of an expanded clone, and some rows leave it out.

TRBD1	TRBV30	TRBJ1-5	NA	CAGSGTGVSQSQHF	TGTGCCGGATCCGGGACAGGGGTTTCTCAGTCCCAGCATTTT
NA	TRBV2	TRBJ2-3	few	CASLGRYTDTQYF	TGTGCCAGCCTAGGGCGGTACACAGATACGCAGTATTTT
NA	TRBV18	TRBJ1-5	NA	CATTWGMDQPQHF	TGTGCCACCACGTGGGGGATGGATCAGCCCCAGCATTTT
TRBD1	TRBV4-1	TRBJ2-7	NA	CASSQTGTGGAEQYF	TGCGCCAGCAGCCAGACCGGGACAGGGGGCGCGGAGCAGTACTTC
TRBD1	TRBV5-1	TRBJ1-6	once	CASSFNRGFNSPLHF	TGCGCCAGCAGCTTTAACAGGGGATTTAATTCACCCCTCCACTTT
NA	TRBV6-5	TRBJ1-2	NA	CASSTGYGYTF	TGTGCCAGCAGTACAGGGTACGGCTACACCTTC
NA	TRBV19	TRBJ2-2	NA	CASNPGQINTGELFF	TGTGCCAGTAACCCGGGACAAATCAACACCGGGGAGCTGTTTTTT
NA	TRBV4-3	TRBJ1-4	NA	CASSQELPVGRTNEKLFF	TGCGCCAGCAGCCAAGAGTTACCCGTGGGGCGGACTAATGAAAAACTGTTTTTT
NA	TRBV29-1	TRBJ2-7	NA	CSVGRGYEQYF	TGCAGCGTTGGAAGGGGTTACGAGCAGTACTTC
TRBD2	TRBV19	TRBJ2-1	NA	CASSTEAGGLGEQFF	TGTGCCAGTAGTACGGAAGCGGGAGGGTTAGGTGAGCAGTTCTTC
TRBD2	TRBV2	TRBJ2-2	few	CASSELAGSVRELFF	TGTGCCAGCAGTGAGTTAGCGGGTAGCGTCCGGGAGCTGTTTTTT
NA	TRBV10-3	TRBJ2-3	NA	CAIVGGSTDTQYF	TGTGCCATCGTTGGCGGGAGCACAGATACGCAGTATTTT
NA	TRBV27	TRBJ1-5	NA	CASSPRGSQPQHF	TGTGCCAGCAGCCCCAGGGGAAGTCAGCCCCAGCATTTT
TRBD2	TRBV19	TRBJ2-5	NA	CASNGAGLQETQYF	TGTGCCAGTAATGGAGCGGGACTCCAAGAGACCCAGTACTTC
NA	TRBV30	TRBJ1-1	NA	CAWSVGRNTEAFF	TGTGCCTGGAGTGTAGGTCGGAACACTGAAGCTTTCTTT
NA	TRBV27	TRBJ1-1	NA	CASSLWQGGTEAFF	TGTGCCAGCAGTTTATGGCAGGGCGGCACTGAAGCTTTCTTT
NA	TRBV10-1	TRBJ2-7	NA	CASSRDSYEQYF	TGCGCCAGCAGCCGGGATTCCTACGAGCAGTACTTC
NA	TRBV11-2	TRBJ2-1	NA	CASSLASGPLSYNEQFF	TGTGCCAGCAGCTTAGCTTCGGGGCCTTTATCCTACAATGAGCAGTTCTTC
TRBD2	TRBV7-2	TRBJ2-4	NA	CASSLGGSAAKNIQYF	TGTGCCAGCAGCTTAGGCGGGAGCGCCGCCAAAAACATTCAGTACTTC
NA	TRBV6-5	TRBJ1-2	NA	CASVGRQARYGYTF	TGTGCCAGCGTCGGGAGGCAGGCTCGCTATGGCTACACCTTC
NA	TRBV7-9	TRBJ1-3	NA	CASSPDFSGNTIYF	TGTGCCAGCAGCCCGGACTTCTCTGGAAACACCATATATTTT
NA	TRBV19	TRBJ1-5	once	CASSIIGREGNQPQHF	TGTGCCAGTAGTATAATCGGCAGGGAGGGCAATCAGCCCCAGCATTTT
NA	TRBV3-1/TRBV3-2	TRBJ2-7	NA	CASSQRGSMYEQYF	TGTGCCAGCAGCCAAAGGGGGAGTATGTACGAGCAGTACTTC
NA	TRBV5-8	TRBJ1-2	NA	CASRPRQAYGYTF	TGTGCCAGCCGCCCCCGACAGGCCTATGGCTACACCTTC
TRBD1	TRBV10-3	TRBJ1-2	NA	CAISEPGQVNYGYTF	TGTGCCATCAGTGAGCCGGGACAGGTTAACTATGGCTACACCTTC